This T cell receptor beta chain was found in a study of T cell responses to AZD1222 COVID-19 vaccine. Study overall: Second-dose intervals near 4 or 12 weeks were combined.

CDR1 LGHDT and CDR2 YNNKEL come from the germline V gene (reference sequence). The CDR3 has 15 residues. Trimming cost V 3 bases and J 0 bases, with 9 bases left between them. Libraries were prepared by immunoSEQ multiplex PCR; TCRdb keeps only in-frame clonotypes and omits some of them. The sample includes 90,000 to 150,000 clones, around 87% of them seen just once. Study-wide points: Females made up more of the donors, who were largely white British, and clonal diversity may have come out too low. AZD1222 recipients seropositive at baseline numbered only six.

In the case of this clone: Its specificity is unknown.

This chain connects TRBV3-1 (or the pseudogene TRBV3-2) to TRBJ1-3; no definite D call. The source of this sequence is an adult in good health. This sample comprised peripheral blood, obtained on day 0 of AZD1222 vaccination. CDR3 sequence: CASSQFGGSGNTIYF. CDR3 bases: TGTGCCAGCAGCCAGTTCGGTGGCTCTGGAAACACCATATATTTT.